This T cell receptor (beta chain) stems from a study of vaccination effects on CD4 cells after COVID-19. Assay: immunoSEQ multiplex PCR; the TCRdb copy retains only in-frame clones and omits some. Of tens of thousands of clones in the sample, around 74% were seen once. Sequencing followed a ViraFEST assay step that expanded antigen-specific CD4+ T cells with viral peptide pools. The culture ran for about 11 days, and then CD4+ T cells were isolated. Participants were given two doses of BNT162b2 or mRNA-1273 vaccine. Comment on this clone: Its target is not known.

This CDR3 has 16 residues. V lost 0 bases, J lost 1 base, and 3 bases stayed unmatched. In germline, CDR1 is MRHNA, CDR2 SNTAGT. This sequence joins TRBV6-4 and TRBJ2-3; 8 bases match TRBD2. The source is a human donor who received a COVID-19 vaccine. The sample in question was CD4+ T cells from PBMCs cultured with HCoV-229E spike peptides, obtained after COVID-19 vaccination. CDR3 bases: TGTGCCAGCAGTGACTCCCCAGCGGGGGGCACAGATACGCAGTATTTT. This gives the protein CASSDSPAGGTDTQYF.